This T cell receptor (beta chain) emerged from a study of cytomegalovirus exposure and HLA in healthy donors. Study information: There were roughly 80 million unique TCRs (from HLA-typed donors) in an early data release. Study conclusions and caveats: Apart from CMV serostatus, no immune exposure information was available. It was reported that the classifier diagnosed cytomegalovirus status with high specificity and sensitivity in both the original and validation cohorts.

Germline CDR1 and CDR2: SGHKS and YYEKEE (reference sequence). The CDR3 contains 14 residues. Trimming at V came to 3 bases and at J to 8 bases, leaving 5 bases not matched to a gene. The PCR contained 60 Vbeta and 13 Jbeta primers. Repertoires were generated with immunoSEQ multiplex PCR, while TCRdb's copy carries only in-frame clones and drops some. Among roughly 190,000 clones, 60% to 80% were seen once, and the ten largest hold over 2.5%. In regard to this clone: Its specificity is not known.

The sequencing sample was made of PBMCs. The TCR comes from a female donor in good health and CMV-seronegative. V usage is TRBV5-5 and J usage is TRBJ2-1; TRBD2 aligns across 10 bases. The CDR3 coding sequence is TGTGCCAGCAGCTGGGGACTAGCGCGTGATGAGCAGTTCTTC. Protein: CASSWGLARDEQFF.